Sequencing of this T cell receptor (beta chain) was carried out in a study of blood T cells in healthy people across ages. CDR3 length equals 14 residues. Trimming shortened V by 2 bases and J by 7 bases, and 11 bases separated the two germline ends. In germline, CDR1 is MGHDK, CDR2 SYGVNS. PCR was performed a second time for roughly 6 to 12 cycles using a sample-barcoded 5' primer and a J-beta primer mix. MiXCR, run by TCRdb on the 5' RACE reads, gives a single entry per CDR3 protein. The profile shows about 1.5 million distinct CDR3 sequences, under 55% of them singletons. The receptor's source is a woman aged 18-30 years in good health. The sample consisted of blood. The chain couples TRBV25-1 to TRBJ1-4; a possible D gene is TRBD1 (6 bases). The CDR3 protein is CASSEGGGGEKLFF. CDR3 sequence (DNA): TGTGCCAGCAGTGAAGGGGGCGGGGGTGAAAAACTGTTTTTT. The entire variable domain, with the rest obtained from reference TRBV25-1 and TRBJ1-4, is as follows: EADIYQTPRYLVIGTGKKITLECSQTMGHDKMYWYQQDPGMELHLIHYSYGVNSTEKGDLSSESTVSRIRTEHFPLTLESARPSHTSQYLCASSEGGGGEKLFFGSGTQLSVL.